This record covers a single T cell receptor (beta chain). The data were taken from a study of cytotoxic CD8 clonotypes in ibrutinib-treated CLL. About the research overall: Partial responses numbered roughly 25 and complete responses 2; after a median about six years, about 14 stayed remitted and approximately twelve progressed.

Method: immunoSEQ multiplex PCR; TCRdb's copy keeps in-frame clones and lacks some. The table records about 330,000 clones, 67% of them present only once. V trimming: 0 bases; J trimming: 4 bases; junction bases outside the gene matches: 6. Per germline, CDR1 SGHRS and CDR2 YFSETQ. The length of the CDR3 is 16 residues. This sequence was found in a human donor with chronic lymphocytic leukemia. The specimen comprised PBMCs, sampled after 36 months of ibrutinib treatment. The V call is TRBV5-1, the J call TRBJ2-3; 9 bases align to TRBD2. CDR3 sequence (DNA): TGCGCCAGCAGCTTGGCCGCTAGCGGGGCAGCAGATACGCAGTATTTT. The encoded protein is CASSLAASGAADTQYF.